The clone carrying this TCR beta chain was detected ten times or more. Its antigen is not known. Caucasian heritage predominated among both patients and controls. CVID subjects had received replacement immunoglobulin for at least one year. No CVID subject was ill or on immunomodulatory drugs when sampled. Libraries were prepared by immunoSEQ multiplex PCR; TCRdb keeps only in-frame clonotypes and omits some of them. Reported are about 16,000 clones, none seen only once; the ten largest carry 13% to 15%. The data stem from a study of T cell clonality in common variable immunodeficiency. Notes on the study in general: Common variable immunodeficiency TCR beta sequences reportedly had fewer deletions and N-nucleotide insertions. Compared with healthy controls, CVID subjects showed increased TCRbeta clonality, mostly in about a third.

The specimen was peripheral blood mononuclear cells. The source is a human donor with common variable immunodeficiency.

The CDR3 sequence: CASSYTDRSWLHEQYF. The sequenced part of the CDR3 DNA is TGTGCCAGCAGTTACACCGACAGGTCGTGGCTCCACGAG. The chain combines TRBV28 with TRBJ2-7, with D perhaps TRBD1 (6 bases). Read sequence stops 3 residues before the CDR3 end, and the germline J gene provides the missing end. Germline V CDR1 and CDR2: MDHEN, SYDVKM. There are 16 residues in the CDR3. The V end was cut by 4 bases, the J end by 5 bases, with 21 bases between.